This T cell receptor (beta chain) derives from a study of cytomegalovirus exposure and HLA in healthy donors. Whole-study results and caveats: TCR beta chains numbering under 200 were designated cytomegalovirus-associated. Later genetic work tied a missense DCLRE1C variant to beta-chain V and J trimming. Testing in vitro showed a few CMV-associated chains specific for CMV antigens.

PCR involved 60 Vbeta and 13 Jbeta primers. Libraries were prepared by immunoSEQ multiplex PCR; TCRdb keeps only in-frame clonotypes and omits some of them. Among 200,000 to 250,000 clones listed, 70% to 85% were seen once. To note about this clone: No antigen is known for it.

The CDR3 consists of 15 residues. V lost 6 bases, J lost 7 bases, and 14 bases stayed unmatched. Per germline, CDR1 MDHEN and CDR2 SYDVKM. The specimen sequenced was PBMCs. V and J are TRBV28 and TRBJ1-1; 7 nucleotides match TRBD1. The receptor's source is a man aged 45-65 years in good health and CMV-seronegative. This chain's CDR3 is CASRLFGTVLHEAFF. The CDR3 nucleotides read TGTGCCAGCAGACTCTTTGGGACAGTTCTACATGAAGCTTTCTTT.